This is a list of T cell receptor beta chains from one sample in a study of blood T cell repertoires in COVID-19. Some clones are missing from TCRdb's copy, which holds only in-frame ones; the method was immunoSEQ multiplex PCR. This table has about 160,000 clones, around 81% appearing once. The sample taken for sequencing was peripheral blood. The receptors stem from a man between 60 and 75 years old with active or convalescent COVID-19. Each CDR3 is given with its conserved first and last residue. The D gene is left open where the match is weak. Some rows have no size entry. The others give once, few or many, or a class for an expanded clone.

cdr3_aa: CASSLTRKGGYTF
cdr3_nt: TGTGCCAGCAGTTTAACGCGTAAGGGGGGCTACACCTTC
v_call: TRBV28
clone_size: NA
d_call: NA
j_call: TRBJ1-2

cdr3_aa: CASSAGTSGMTDTQYF
cdr3_nt: TGTGCCAGCAGCGCCGGTACTAGCGGGATGACAGATACGCAGTATTTT
v_call: TRBV11-1
clone_size: NA
d_call: TRBD2
j_call: TRBJ2-3

cdr3_aa: CASSKGLPDKRPHQPQHF
cdr3_nt: TGTGCCAGCAGCAAAGGGCTTCCGGACAAGAGACCACATCAGCCCCAGCATTTT
v_call: TRBV21-1
clone_size: NA
d_call: NA
j_call: TRBJ1-5

cdr3_aa: CASNRDNSYEQYF
cdr3_nt: TGTGCCAGCAACCGGGACAACTCCTACGAGCAGTACTTC
v_call: TRBV28
clone_size: NA
d_call: NA
j_call: TRBJ2-7

cdr3_aa: CASSQQSTGRQPQHF
cdr3_nt: TGTGCCAGCAGCCAACAGTCGACAGGGCGTCAGCCCCAGCATTTT
v_call: TRBV5-6
clone_size: NA
d_call: TRBD1
j_call: TRBJ1-5

cdr3_aa: CASSQDLRWEQYF
cdr3_nt: TGTGCCAGCAGCCAAGATCTGAGGTGGGAGCAGTACTTC
v_call: TRBV3-1/TRBV3-2
clone_size: NA
d_call: NA
j_call: TRBJ2-7

cdr3_aa: CASSVRGGSSEQYF
cdr3_nt: TGTGCCAGCAGCGTCAGGGGCGGGAGTAGCGAGCAGTACTTC
v_call: TRBV9
clone_size: NA
d_call: NA
j_call: TRBJ2-7

cdr3_aa: CASSRGGRVDTQYF
cdr3_nt: TGTGCCAGCAGTCGCGGCGGGAGGGTAGATACGCAGTATTTT
v_call: TRBV25-1
clone_size: few
d_call: TRBD2
j_call: TRBJ2-3

cdr3_aa: CASSYATGADGYTF
cdr3_nt: TGTGCCAGCAGTTACGCAACAGGGGCCGATGGCTACACCTTC
v_call: TRBV6-5
clone_size: NA
d_call: TRBD1
j_call: TRBJ1-2

cdr3_aa: CAISEDRGQDYGYTF
cdr3_nt: TGTGCCATCAGTGAGGACAGGGGGCAGGACTATGGCTACACCTTC
v_call: TRBV10-3
clone_size: few
d_call: TRBD1
j_call: TRBJ1-2

cdr3_aa: CASSGQGRGTEAFF
cdr3_nt: TGTGCCAGCAGTGGCCAGGGAAGAGGCACTGAAGCTTTCTTT
v_call: TRBV2
clone_size: NA
d_call: NA
j_call: TRBJ1-1

cdr3_aa: CATQTGNEQFF
cdr3_nt: TGTGCCACTCAGACCGGGAATGAGCAGTTCTTC
v_call: TRBV19
clone_size: few
d_call: NA
j_call: TRBJ2-1

cdr3_aa: CSVIAPGGAKFEAFF
cdr3_nt: TGCAGCGTTATTGCCCCGGGGGGCGCTAAATTTGAAGCTTTCTTT
v_call: TRBV29-1
clone_size: NA
d_call: NA
j_call: TRBJ1-1

cdr3_aa: CASSHPGTKGWRKAFF
cdr3_nt: TGCGCCAGCAGCCATCCCGGGACAAAGGGGTGGCGAAAAGCTTTCTTT
v_call: TRBV4-1
clone_size: NA
d_call: NA
j_call: TRBJ1-1

cdr3_aa: CASSLGSGGNSPLHF
cdr3_nt: TGTGCCAGCAGCTTAGGTTCAGGGGGCAATTCACCCCTCCACTTT
v_call: TRBV11-2
clone_size: NA
d_call: TRBD1
j_call: TRBJ1-6

cdr3_aa: CASSLVLARQETQYF
cdr3_nt: TGTGCCAGCAGCTTGGTGCTAGCGAGACAAGAGACCCAGTACTTC
v_call: TRBV7-2
clone_size: few
d_call: NA
j_call: TRBJ2-5

cdr3_aa: CASSTTVANVLTF
cdr3_nt: TGTGCCAGTAGTACTACAGTGGCCAACGTCCTGACTTTC
v_call: TRBV19
clone_size: NA
d_call: NA
j_call: TRBJ2-6

cdr3_aa: CASSPKRQGESSYNSPPHF
cdr3_nt: TGCGCCAGCAGTCCGAAACGACAGGGGGAAAGCTCCTATAATTCACCCCCCCACTTT
v_call: TRBV10-2
clone_size: once
d_call: TRBD1
j_call: TRBJ1-6

cdr3_aa: CASTRDRGSTEAFF
cdr3_nt: TGTGCCAGCACCAGGGACAGGGGGTCCACTGAAGCTTTCTTT
v_call: TRBV6-4
clone_size: NA
d_call: TRBD1
j_call: TRBJ1-1

cdr3_aa: CASKRDRSSYEQYF
cdr3_nt: TGTGCCAGCAAACGGGACAGGAGCTCCTACGAGCAGTACTTC
v_call: TRBV5-4
clone_size: NA
d_call: TRBD1
j_call: TRBJ2-7

cdr3_aa: CASSPKGEVYGYTF
cdr3_nt: TGTGCCAGTAGTCCAAAGGGAGAGGTCTATGGCTACACCTTC
v_call: TRBV19
clone_size: NA
d_call: NA
j_call: TRBJ1-2

cdr3_aa: CASSTRLAGATTDTQYF
cdr3_nt: TGTGCCAGCAGCACCCGACTAGCGGGGGCTACCACAGATACGCAGTATTTT
v_call: TRBV3-1/TRBV3-2
clone_size: NA
d_call: TRBD2
j_call: TRBJ2-3

cdr3_aa: CASSLEEWTGHYGYTF
cdr3_nt: TGTGCCAGCAGCTTAGAGGAGTGGACAGGCCATTATGGCTACACCTTC
v_call: TRBV7-9
clone_size: NA
d_call: TRBD1
j_call: TRBJ1-2

cdr3_aa: CASSRDREREKLFF
cdr3_nt: TGTGCCAGCAGCCGGGACAGGGAGAGGGAAAAACTGTTTTTT
v_call: TRBV9
clone_size: NA
d_call: TRBD1
j_call: TRBJ1-4

cdr3_aa: CATSRGQGNYGYTF
cdr3_nt: TGTGCCACCAGCCGGGGACAGGGCAACTATGGCTACACCTTC
v_call: TRBV15
clone_size: NA
d_call: TRBD1
j_call: TRBJ1-2

cdr3_aa: CASSHDSGGGQPQHF
cdr3_nt: TGTGCCAGCAGCCACGATTCAGGAGGCGGTCAGCCCCAGCATTTT
v_call: TRBV7-2
clone_size: NA
d_call: NA
j_call: TRBJ1-5

cdr3_aa: CASSTDRVGQYF
cdr3_nt: TGCGCCAGCAGCACTGACAGGGTTGGGCAGTACTTC
v_call: TRBV5-1
clone_size: NA
d_call: TRBD1
j_call: TRBJ2-7